The clone carrying this T cell receptor beta chain was seen only a few times. This record belongs to a study of T cells after yellow fever vaccination. TCRdb re-called the 5' RACE reads with MiXCR, one entry per CDR3 protein. Here the sample spans 300,000 to 350,000 distinct CDR3 sequences, 3% to 4.5% being singletons. The origin of this receptor is a young man who received the YFV17D yellow fever vaccine. Here the sequenced sample was PBMCs, taken 5 days after the yellow fever booster vaccination.

CDR3: CASSQVRNTEAFF. DNA for the CDR3: TGTGCCAGCAGCCAAGTGAGGAACACTGAAGCTTTCTTT. The chain couples TRBV7-6 to TRBJ1-1; D gene unclear. V shed 5 bases and J shed 1 base, with 8 bases lying between them. The CDR3 is 13 amino acids. Germline-derived CDR1 and CDR2 are SGHVS and FNYEAQ.